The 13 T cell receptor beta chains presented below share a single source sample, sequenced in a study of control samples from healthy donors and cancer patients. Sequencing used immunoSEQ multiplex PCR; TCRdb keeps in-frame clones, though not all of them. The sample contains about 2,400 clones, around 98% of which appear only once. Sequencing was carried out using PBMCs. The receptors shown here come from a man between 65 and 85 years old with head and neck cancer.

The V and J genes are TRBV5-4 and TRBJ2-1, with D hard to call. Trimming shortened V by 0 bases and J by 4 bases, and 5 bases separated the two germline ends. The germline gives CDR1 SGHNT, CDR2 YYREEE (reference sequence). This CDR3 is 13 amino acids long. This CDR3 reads CASSLGLYNEQFF. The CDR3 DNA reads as TGTGCCAGCAGCTTGGGACTGTACAATGAGCAGTTCTTC.

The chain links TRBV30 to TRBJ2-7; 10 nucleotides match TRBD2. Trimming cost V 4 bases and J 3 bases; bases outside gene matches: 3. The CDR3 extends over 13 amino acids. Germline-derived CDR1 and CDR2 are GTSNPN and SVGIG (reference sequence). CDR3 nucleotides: TGTGCCTGGACTAGCGGGGGCTACTACGAGCAGTACTTC. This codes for CAWTSGGYYEQYF.

The CDR3 DNA sequence: TGTGCCAGCAGCGTAGACGGGGGGGCCGGAGAGACCCAGTACTTC. It encodes CASSVDGGAGETQYF. This chain uses TRBV9 with TRBJ2-5; 8 bases align to TRBD2. This CDR3 comprises 15 residues. Looked up from germline, CDR1 is SGDLS and CDR2 is YYNGEE. V was clipped by 0 bases and J by 4 bases; unmatched bases: 5.

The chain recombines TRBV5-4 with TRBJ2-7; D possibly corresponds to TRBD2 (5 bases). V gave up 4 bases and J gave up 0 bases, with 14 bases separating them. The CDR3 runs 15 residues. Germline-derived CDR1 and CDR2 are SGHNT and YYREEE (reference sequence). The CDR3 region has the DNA TGTGCCAGCAGCATGGAGCCGGGGAGCTCCTACGAGCAGTACTTC. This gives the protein CASSMEPGSSYEQYF.

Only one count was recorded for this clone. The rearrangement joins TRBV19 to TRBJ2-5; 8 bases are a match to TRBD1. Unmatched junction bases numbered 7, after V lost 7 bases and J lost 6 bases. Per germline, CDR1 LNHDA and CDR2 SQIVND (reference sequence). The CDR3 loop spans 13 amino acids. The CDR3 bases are TGTGCCAGTACAACCGGACAGGGCAAGACCCAGTACTTC. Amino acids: CASTTGQGKTQYF.

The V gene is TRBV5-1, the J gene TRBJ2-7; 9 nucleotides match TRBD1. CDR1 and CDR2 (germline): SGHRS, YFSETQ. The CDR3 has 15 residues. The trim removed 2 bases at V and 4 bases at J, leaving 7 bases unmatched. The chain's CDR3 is CASSLIPGQGYEQYF. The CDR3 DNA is TGCGCCAGCAGCTTAATACCGGGACAGGGTTACGAGCAGTACTTC.

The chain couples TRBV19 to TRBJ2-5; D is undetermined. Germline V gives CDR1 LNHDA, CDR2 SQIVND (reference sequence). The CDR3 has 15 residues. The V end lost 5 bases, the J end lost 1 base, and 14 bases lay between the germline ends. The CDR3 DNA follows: TGTGCCAGTAGTGGTTCGTGGCAGTTCCAAGAGACCCAGTACTTC. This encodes CASSGSWQFQETQYF. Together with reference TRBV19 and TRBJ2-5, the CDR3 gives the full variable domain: DGGITQSPKYLFRKEGQNVTLSCEQNLNHDAMYWYRQDPGQGLRLIYYSQIVNDFQKGDIAEGYSVSREKKESFPLTVTSAQKNPTAFYLCASSGSWQFQETQYFGPGTRLLVL.

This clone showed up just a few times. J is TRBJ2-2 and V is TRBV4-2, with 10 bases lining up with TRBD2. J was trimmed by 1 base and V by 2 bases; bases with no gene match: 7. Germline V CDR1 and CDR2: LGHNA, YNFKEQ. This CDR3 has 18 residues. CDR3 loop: CASSQRDLAGENTGELFF. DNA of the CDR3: TGTGCCAGCAGCCAAAGAGACCTAGCGGGGGAGAACACCGGGGAGCTGTTTTTT.

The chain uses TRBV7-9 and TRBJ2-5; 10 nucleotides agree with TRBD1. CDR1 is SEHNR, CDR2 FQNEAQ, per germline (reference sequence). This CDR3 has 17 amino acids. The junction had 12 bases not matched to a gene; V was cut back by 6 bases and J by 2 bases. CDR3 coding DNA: TGTGCCAGCAGACATACTTCCGGGACAGGGGATCAAGAGACCCAGTACTTC. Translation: CASRHTSGTGDQETQYF.

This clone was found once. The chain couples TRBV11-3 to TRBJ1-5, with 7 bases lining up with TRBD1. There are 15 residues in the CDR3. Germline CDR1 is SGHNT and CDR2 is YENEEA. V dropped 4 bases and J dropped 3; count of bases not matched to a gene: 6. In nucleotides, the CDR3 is TGTGCCAGCAGCTCTACAGGGGCGTACAATCAGCCCCAGCATTTT. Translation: CASSSTGAYNQPQHF.

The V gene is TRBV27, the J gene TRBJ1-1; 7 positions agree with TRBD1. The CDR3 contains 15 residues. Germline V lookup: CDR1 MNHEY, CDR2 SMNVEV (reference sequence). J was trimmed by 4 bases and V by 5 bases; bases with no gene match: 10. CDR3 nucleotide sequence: TGTGCCAGCAGTGCCCACGGGACAGAGGGCACTGAAGCTTTCTTT. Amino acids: CASSAHGTEGTEAFF.

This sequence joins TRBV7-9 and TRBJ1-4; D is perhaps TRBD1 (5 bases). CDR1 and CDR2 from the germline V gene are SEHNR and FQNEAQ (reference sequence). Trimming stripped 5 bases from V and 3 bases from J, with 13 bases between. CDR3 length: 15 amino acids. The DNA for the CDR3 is TGTGCCAGCAGCCGCCCCGGGACTCCTAATGAAAAACTGTTTTTT. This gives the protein CASSRPGTPNEKLFF.

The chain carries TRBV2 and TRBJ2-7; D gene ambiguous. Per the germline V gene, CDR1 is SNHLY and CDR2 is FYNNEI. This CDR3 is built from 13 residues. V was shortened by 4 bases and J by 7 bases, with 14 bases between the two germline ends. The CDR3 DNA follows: TGTGCCAGCAGTGTCAGTGGGCCCGGAGAGCAGTACTTC. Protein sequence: CASSVSGPGEQYF.